This TCR beta chain was found in a study of CD8+CD57+ T cells in acquired aplastic anemia. About the study: Average DNA yield from sorted CD4+ and CD8+ cells was around 3.2 ug. Study outcomes and limitations: Around 29 CD8+ CDR3 sequences were shared between patients and controls.

This CDR3 is built from 18 residues. The trim removed 5 bases at V and 4 bases at J, leaving 11 bases unmatched. From germline, CDR1 is SGHRS and CDR2 YFSETQ. Genomic DNA served as template for TCR beta VDJ and CDR3 profiling. TCRdb reprocessed the reads via MiXCR and lists one record per CDR3 protein. The table includes around 180,000 distinct CDR3 sequences, 60% to 70% detected once. This clonotype was counted ten times or more. Its cognate antigen is unknown. The receptor was isolated from a human donor in good health. The specimen was sorted CD4+, CD8+, or CD8+CD57+ T cells (not recorded which) from PBMCs. The genes are TRBV5-1 and TRBJ2-3; 15 nucleotides align to TRBD2. The CDR3 reads CASSSAPGLAGGADTQYF. In DNA, the CDR3 is TGCGCCAGCAGTTCCGCCCCGGGACTAGCGGGAGGCGCAGATACGCAGTATTTT.